This T cell receptor (beta chain) appears in the sequencing data of a study of CD4 T cell repertoires in COVID-19. Study summary: After around ten days of IL-2 expansion, CFSE-low cells were relabeled and restimulated with other coronavirus spikes.

No culture step preceded sequencing of the ex vivo isolated memory T cells. TCRdb's table, derived via immunoSEQ multiplex PCR, lists solely in-frame clones and lacks some. The table records about 24,000 clones, about 94% of them present only once. V dropped 0 bases and J dropped 6; count of bases not matched to a gene: 12. This CDR3 has 17 amino acids. CDR1 LNHDA and CDR2 SQIVND come from the germline V gene (reference sequence). Points on this clone: Its target is not known.

Study findings and constraints: Suggested intraclonal diversification: top SARS-CoV-2-reactive clonotypes appeared in two or three memory subsets. Between roughly 6 and 25% of SARS-CoV-2 clonotypes also appeared in SARS-CoV and/or HKU1 spike cultures.

The chain has TRBV19 and TRBJ2-7, with TRBD2 matching 9 bases. This specimen was circulating follicular helper CD4+ T cells (cTfh) from blood, taken before the COVID-19 pandemic. The source is a human donor who had COVID-19. The CDR3 loop is CASSIDLGSGRRLEQYF. The CDR3 DNA is TGTGCCAGTAGTATAGATCTTGGTAGCGGGAGACGTCTCGAGCAGTACTTC.